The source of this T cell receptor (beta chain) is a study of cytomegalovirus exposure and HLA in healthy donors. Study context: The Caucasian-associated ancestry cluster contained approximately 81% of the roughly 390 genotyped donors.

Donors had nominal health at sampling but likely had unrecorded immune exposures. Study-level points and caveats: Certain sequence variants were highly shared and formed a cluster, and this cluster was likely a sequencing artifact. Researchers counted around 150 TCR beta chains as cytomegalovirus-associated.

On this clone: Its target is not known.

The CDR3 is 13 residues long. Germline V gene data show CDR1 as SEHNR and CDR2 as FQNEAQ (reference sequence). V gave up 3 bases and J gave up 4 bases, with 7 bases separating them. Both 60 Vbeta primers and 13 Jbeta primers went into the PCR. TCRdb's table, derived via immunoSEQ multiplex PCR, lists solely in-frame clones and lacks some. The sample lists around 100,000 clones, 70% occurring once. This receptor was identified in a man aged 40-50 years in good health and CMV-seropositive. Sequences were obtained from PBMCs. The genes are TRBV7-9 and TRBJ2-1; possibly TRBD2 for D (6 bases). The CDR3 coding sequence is TGTGCCAGCAGCTTGCGGGAATACAATGAGCAGTTCTTC. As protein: CASSLREYNEQFF.